The 10 T cell receptor beta chains below all came from one sample that was sequenced in a study of blood T cell repertoires in COVID-19. Data came from immunoSEQ multiplex PCR; TCRdb stores just in-frame clones and leaves some out. The sample shows 250,000 to 350,000 clones, about nine tenths of them seen only once. Material: peripheral blood. These TCRs come from a middle-aged woman who had recovered from COVID-19.

This chain joins TRBV19 and TRBJ2-7, with a weak D call TRBD1 (5 bases). Germline values: CDR1 LNHDA, CDR2 SQIVND (reference sequence). The germline V and J ends were trimmed by 11 bases and 1 base, with 6 bases remaining between them. The CDR3 extends over 10 amino acids. CDR3 region: CAAGSYEQYF. The CDR3 DNA follows: TGTGCCGCAGGGTCCTACGAGCAGTACTTC.

J is TRBJ2-7 and V is TRBV2; D remains ambiguous. Germline V gives CDR1 SNHLY, CDR2 FYNNEI. The CDR3 covers 11 residues. V lost 8 bases, J lost 7 bases, and 12 bases lay in between. The CDR3 DNA reads as TGTGCCAGCGGCGGATTCGAGGAGCAGTACTTC. Translating it yields CASGGFEEQYF.

The CDR3 DNA sequence: TGTGCCAGCAGTTTAGCGGGGGAAGCGGGAGAGGCCTACGAGCAGTACTTC. Translating it yields CASSLAGEAGEAYEQYF. V gene TRBV28 combines with J gene TRBJ2-7; 8 bases are shared with TRBD2. Germline CDR1 MDHEN, CDR2 SYDVKM. This CDR3 has 17 residues. V lost 2 bases, J lost 2 bases, and 11 bases stayed unmatched.

A few counts support this clone. The V gene is TRBV5-6, the J gene TRBJ2-1; 9 nucleotides agree with TRBD1. Germline CDR1 SGHDT, CDR2 YYEEEE. Trimming at V came to 4 bases and at J to 6 bases, leaving 5 bases not matched to a gene. CDR3 length: 14 residues. Here the CDR3 reads CASSLGTGTNEQFF. In DNA form, the CDR3 reads TGTGCCAGCAGCCTGGGGACAGGGACCAATGAGCAGTTCTTC. The variable domain in full, completed from reference TRBV5-6 and TRBJ2-1, reads DAGVTQSPTHLIKTRGQQVTLRCSPKSGHDTVSWYQQALGQGPQFIFQYYEEEERQRGNFPDRFSGHQFPNYSSELNVNALLLGDSALYLCASSLGTGTNEQFFGPGTRLTVL.

The chain is built from TRBV27 and TRBJ1-1; possibly TRBD1 for D (6 bases). CDR3 length: 15 amino acids. Germline assignment: CDR1 MNHEY and CDR2 SMNVEV (reference sequence). Trimming shortened V by 1 base and J by 3 bases, and 12 bases separated the two germline ends. DNA for the CDR3: TGTGCCAGCAGTTTATGGGTCGGGGGGCACACTGAAGCTTTCTTT. Protein product: CASSLWVGGHTEAFF.

The CDR3 protein is CASSPLPTGLAVSEQFF. In DNA, the CDR3 is TGTGCCAGCAGCCCTCTCCCTACGGGACTAGCTGTATCGGAGCAGTTCTTC. The rearrangement joins TRBV6-2 or TRBV6-3 to TRBJ2-1; 9 bases are a match to TRBD2. The trim removed 6 bases at V and 10 bases at J, leaving 19 bases unmatched. The CDR3 spans 17 residues. Germline CDR1 and CDR2: MNHEY and SVGEGT.

The CDR3 protein is CATSTGDIFTDTQYF. CDR3 DNA sequence: TGTGCCACCAGCACTGGCGACATTTTCACAGATACGCAGTATTTT. V usage is TRBV15 and J usage is TRBJ2-3; no definite D call. The CDR3 is 15 residues long. Trimming removed 4 bases from V and 2 bases from J, with 13 bases in between. Germline V gene sequence: CDR1 LNHNV, CDR2 YYDKDF (reference sequence).

In DNA, the CDR3 is TGTGCCAGCTCGTATACGGGACAAAAAGATACGCAGTATTTT. This sequence encodes CASSYTGQKDTQYF. This chain connects TRBV7-3 to TRBJ2-3, with a weak D call TRBD1 (6 bases). The CDR3 extends over 14 amino acids. Trimming stripped 8 bases from V and 5 bases from J, with 17 bases between. CDR1 and CDR2 (germline): SGHTA, FQGTGA.

V usage is TRBV7-9 and J usage is TRBJ2-7, with 8 bases aligning to TRBD1. V trimming: 5 bases; J trimming: 0 bases; junction bases outside the gene matches: 3. This CDR3 spans 14 amino acids. CDR1 and CDR2 (germline): SEHNR, FQNEAQ (reference sequence). The CDR3 is CASSQTGDSYEQYF. The CDR3 nucleotides read TGTGCCAGCAGCCAGACAGGGGACTCCTACGAGCAGTACTTC.

V and J are TRBV7-9 and TRBJ2-7, with D tentatively TRBD1 (6 bases). V was pared by 1 base and J by 4 bases, with 11 bases between. This CDR3 has 14 amino acids. In germline, CDR1 is SEHNR, CDR2 FQNEAQ (reference sequence). For the CDR3, the DNA is TGTGCCAGCAGCTTAGACAGGGACCGTTACGAGCAGTACTTC. Protein product: CASSLDRDRYEQYF.